Listed below are T cell receptor beta chains from one sample, sequenced in a study of T cell repertoires in cytomegalovirus infection. Via MiXCR, TCRdb re-called the reads, giving one row per CDR3 protein. The sample has some 270,000 distinct CDR3 sequences; about 17% are singletons. Sequencing was done on a sample of CD8+ T cells from PBMCs. The receptors derive from a human donor in good health (CMV status not recorded). Some clones in this sample may be carry-over from other donors' samples. CDR3s include the opening cysteine and the closing phenylalanine or tryptophan. A D gene is named only where the DNA matches it firmly. Clone size appears in some rows only: once, few, many, or a class for an expanded clone.

abundance	d_gene	len	v_gene	j_gene	CDR3aa	CDR3nt
many	NA	15	TRBV12-3/TRBV12-4	TRBJ1-5	CASSLSQGFEQPQHF	TGTGCCAGCAGTTTATCGCAGGGTTTCGAGCAGCCCCAGCATTTT
few	TRBD2	17	TRBV4-3	TRBJ2-2	CASSQALPSGGDSVLFF	TGCGCCAGCAGCCAGGCGCTACCAAGCGGGGGGGACTCAGTGCTGTTTTTT
NA	NA	15	TRBV20-1	TRBJ1-4	CSARDRTATNEKLFF	TGCAGTGCTAGAGACAGGACAGCAACTAATGAAAAACTGTTTTTT
many	TRBD2	18	TRBV7-8	TRBJ2-7	CASSLERGWAGGSYEQYF	TGTGCCAGCAGCTTAGAAAGGGGGTGGGCGGGGGGTTCCTACGAGCAGTACTTC
NA	NA	16	TRBV5-6	TRBJ1-3	CASSLADPYYGNTIYF	TGTGCCAGCAGCCTGGCAGACCCGTACTATGGAAACACCATATATTTT
few	NA	13	TRBV28	TRBJ2-7	CASSFPPAEEQYF	TGTGCCAGCAGTTTCCCCCCGGCGGAAGAGCAGTACTTC
few	NA	15	TRBV15	TRBJ1-1	CATSRDTGHSTEAFF	TGTGCCACCAGCAGAGATACGGGACATAGTACTGAAGCTTTCTTT
NA	TRBD2	16	TRBV4-2	TRBJ2-1	CASSQDGLAAYNEQFF	TGTGCCAGCAGCCAAGATGGCCTAGCGGCCTACAATGAGCAGTTCTTC
many	NA	18	TRBV7-6	TRBJ1-5	CASSPSAGRGFSNQPQHF	TGTGCCAGCAGCCCGAGTGCGGGTAGGGGGTTTAGCAATCAGCCCCAGCATTTT
many	NA	13	TRBV27	TRBJ1-2	CASSLYMGYGYTF	TGTGCCAGCAGTTTATACATGGGGTATGGCTACACCTTC
many	TRBD1	18	TRBV5-5	TRBJ2-5	CASSLRYRGEGGTSTKYF	TGTGCCAGCAGCTTGCGTTACAGGGGCGAGGGCGGTACTTCGACTAAGTACTTC
many	NA	14	TRBV7-6	TRBJ2-7	CASSSFGTDYEQYF	TGTGCCAGCAGCTCGTTCGGGACGGATTACGAGCAGTACTTC
many	NA	14	TRBV7-2	TRBJ2-7	CASSLADRTYEQYF	TGTGCCAGCAGCTTAGCCGACAGGACCTACGAGCAGTACTTC
many	NA	14	TRBV6-5	TRBJ2-7	CASSSFRGRGEQYF	TGTGCCAGCAGTTCGTTCCGGGGTCGGGGCGAGCAGTACTTC
NA	NA	13	TRBV6-8	TRBJ2-1	CASSYSRSVEQFF	TGTGCCAGCAGTTATTCGCGTAGCGTGGAGCAGTTCTTC
NA	TRBD2	16	TRBV20-1	TRBJ2-5	CSLAGTTESLYETQYF	TGCAGCCTAGCGGGGACGACCGAGTCCCTGTACGAGACCCAGTACTTC
NA	NA	14	TRBV27	TRBJ1-2	CASSLSGISGGYTF	TGTGCCAGCAGTTTATCGGGTATCTCCGGTGGCTACACCTTC
NA	NA	12	TRBV2	TRBJ1-2	CASSLEIYGYTF	TGTGCCAGCAGTTTAGAAATCTATGGCTACACCTTC
few	TRBD2	16	TRBV20-1	TRBJ2-5	CSARSLTSENQETQYF	TGCAGTGCTAGATCCTTGACTAGCGAAAACCAAGAGACCCAGTACTTC
NA	NA	15	TRBV6-1	TRBJ2-7	CASSWVGDSSYEQYF	TGTGCCAGCAGTTGGGTAGGAGACAGCTCCTACGAGCAGTACTTC
many	NA	14	TRBV7-2	TRBJ1-6	CASSLLFGNSPLHF	TGTGCCAGCAGCTTACTTTTTGGGAATTCACCCCTCCACTTT
few	NA	19	TRBV6-2/TRBV6-3	TRBJ1-5	CASSYSIEPGHVGNQPQHF	TGTGCCAGCAGTTACTCGATAGAACCGGGCCACGTCGGCAATCAGCCCCAGCATTTT
NA	NA	14	TRBV24-1	TRBJ2-3	CATSASGPGDTQYF	TGTGCCACCAGTGCTTCAGGCCCTGGGGATACGCAGTATTTT
few	NA	19	TRBV7-3	TRBJ2-1	CASSSHPPVVAAAYNEQFF	TGTGCCAGCAGCTCCCATCCCCCTGTGGTAGCGGCTGCCTACAATGAGCAGTTCTTC
NA	NA	15	TRBV28	TRBJ1-6	CASSFGGPYNSPLHF	TGTGCCAGCAGTTTTGGAGGTCCCTATAATTCACCCCTCCACTTT
NA	NA	13	TRBV5-4	TRBJ1-2	CASSLVQGLGYTF	TGTGCCAGCAGCTTGGTTCAGGGGCTTGGCTACACCTTC
many	NA	18	TRBV11-2	TRBJ2-5	CASSLVLAGIGHQETQYF	TGTGCCAGCAGCTTAGTTTTGGCCGGGATAGGGCACCAAGAGACCCAGTACTTC
NA	NA	12	TRBV4-1	TRBJ2-2	CASSHGTGELFF	TGCGCCAGCAGCCATGGCACCGGGGAGCTGTTTTTT
medium-sized	NA	14	TRBV7-6	TRBJ1-1	CASSLEETNTEAFF	TGTGCCAGCAGCTTAGAGGAAACGAACACTGAAGCTTTCTTT
NA	NA	17	TRBV4-1	TRBJ1-6	CASSQGDSFSPRSPLHF	TGCGCCAGCAGCCAGGGAGACAGTTTTTCACCACGTTCACCCCTCCACTTT
few	NA	10	TRBV29-1	TRBJ2-2	CSVEAGELFF	TGCAGCGTTGAGGCCGGGGAGCTGTTTTTT
many	TRBD2	15	TRBV28	TRBJ2-3	CASSLGTSSTDTQYF	TGTGCCAGCAGTTTAGGGACTAGCAGCACAGATACGCAGTATTTT
many	NA	12	TRBV7-2	TRBJ2-7	CASSLVVYEQYF	TGTGCCAGCAGCTTAGTTGTCTACGAGCAGTACTTC
many	TRBD1	17	TRBV7-9	TRBJ1-1	CASSLYGHRGPNTEAFF	TGTGCCAGCAGCTTATATGGCCACAGGGGGCCGAACACTGAAGCTTTCTTT
few	NA	13	TRBV15	TRBJ1-1	CATEDSRNTEAFF	TGTGCCACCGAGGACAGCCGAAACACTGAAGCTTTCTTT
NA	NA	14	TRBV13	TRBJ1-1	CASSLPGSSPEAFF	TGTGCCAGCAGCTTACCGGGGTCAAGTCCTGAAGCTTTCTTT
few	TRBD1	14	TRBV6-2/TRBV6-3	TRBJ2-3	CASLETGGMDTQYF	TGTGCCAGCCTAGAGACAGGGGGGATGGATACGCAGTATTTT
few	TRBD2	16	TRBV29-1	TRBJ2-1	CSVAGLAGGYYNEQFF	TGCAGCGTTGCGGGACTAGCGGGGGGTTACTACAATGAGCAGTTCTTC
NA	TRBD1	17	TRBV27	TRBJ1-5	CASSILGLSGGSQPQHF	TGTGCCAGCAGTATCCTGGGGTTATCAGGGGGCTCTCAGCCCCAGCATTTT
once	NA	15	TRBV7-9	TRBJ2-1	CASGRPGIFYDEQFF	TGTGCCAGCGGGAGACCTGGGATCTTCTACGATGAGCAGTTCTTC
NA	TRBD2	14	TRBV29-1	TRBJ2-7	CSVERGLPPYEQYF	TGCAGCGTTGAAAGGGGACTACCCCCTTACGAGCAGTACTTC
NA	NA	13	TRBV6-6	TRBJ1-1	CASSFTDNTEAFF	TGTGCCAGCAGTTTCACAGATAACACTGAAGCTTTCTTT
many	NA	17	TRBV28	TRBJ1-1	CASSLLQERARNTEAFF	TGTGCCAGCAGTTTATTACAGGAGAGGGCACGGAACACTGAAGCTTTCTTT
NA	TRBD1	16	TRBV7-4	TRBJ2-7	CASSLARTGLTYEQYF	TGTGCCAGCAGCTTAGCTCGGACAGGTCTCACCTACGAGCAGTACTTC
NA	NA	12	TRBV20-1	TRBJ2-2	CSARTPSGELFF	TGCAGTGCCAGGACCCCGTCCGGGGAGCTGTTTTTT
NA	NA	15	TRBV7-6	TRBJ1-1	CASSSPMGGNTEAFF	TGTGCCAGCAGCTCACCGATGGGGGGGAACACTGAAGCTTTCTTT
few	TRBD1	14	TRBV19	TRBJ2-1	CASTATGIPGEQFF	TGTGCCAGTACCGCGACAGGGATTCCGGGTGAGCAGTTCTTC
few	NA	16	TRBV7-9	TRBJ2-1	CASSLERGPYLNEQFF	TGTGCCAGCAGCTTAGAAAGGGGCCCTTACCTCAATGAGCAGTTCTTC